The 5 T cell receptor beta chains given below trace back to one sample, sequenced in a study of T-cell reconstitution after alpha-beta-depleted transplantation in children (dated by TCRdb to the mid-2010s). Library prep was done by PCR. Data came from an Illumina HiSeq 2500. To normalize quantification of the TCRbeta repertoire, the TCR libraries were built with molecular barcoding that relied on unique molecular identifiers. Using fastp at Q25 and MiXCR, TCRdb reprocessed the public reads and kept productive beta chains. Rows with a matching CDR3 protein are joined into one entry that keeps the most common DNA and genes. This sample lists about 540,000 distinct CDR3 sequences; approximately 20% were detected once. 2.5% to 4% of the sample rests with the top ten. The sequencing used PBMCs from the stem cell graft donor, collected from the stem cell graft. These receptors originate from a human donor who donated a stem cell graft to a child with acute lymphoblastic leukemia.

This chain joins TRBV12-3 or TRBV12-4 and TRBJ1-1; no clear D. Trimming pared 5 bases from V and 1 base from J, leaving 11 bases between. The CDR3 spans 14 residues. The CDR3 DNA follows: TGTGCCAGCAGTCCCCTCCAAAGGAACACTGAAGCTTTCTTT. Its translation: CASSPLQRNTEAFF.

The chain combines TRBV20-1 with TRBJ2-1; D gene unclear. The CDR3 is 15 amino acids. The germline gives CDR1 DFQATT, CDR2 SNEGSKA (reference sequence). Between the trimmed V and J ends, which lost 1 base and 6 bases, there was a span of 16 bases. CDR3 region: CSARVSRALTNEQFF. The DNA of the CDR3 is TGCAGTGCTAGAGTGAGTAGGGCTCTAACCAATGAGCAGTTCTTC.

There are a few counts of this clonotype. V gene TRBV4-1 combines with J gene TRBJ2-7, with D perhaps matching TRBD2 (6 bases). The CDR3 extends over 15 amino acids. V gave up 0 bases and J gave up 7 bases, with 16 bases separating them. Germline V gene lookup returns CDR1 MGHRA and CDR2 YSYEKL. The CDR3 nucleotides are TGCGCCAGCAGCCAAGATCGCCTAGCGATTCAGGAGCAGTACTTC. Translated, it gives CASSQDRLAIQEQYF.

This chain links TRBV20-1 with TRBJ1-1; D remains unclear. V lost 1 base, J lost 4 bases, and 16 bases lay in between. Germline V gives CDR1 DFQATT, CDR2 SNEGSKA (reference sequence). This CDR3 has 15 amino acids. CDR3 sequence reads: CSARVRRGRATEAFF. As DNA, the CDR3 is TGCAGTGCTAGAGTTCGCCGCGGGAGGGCCACTGAAGCTTTCTTT.

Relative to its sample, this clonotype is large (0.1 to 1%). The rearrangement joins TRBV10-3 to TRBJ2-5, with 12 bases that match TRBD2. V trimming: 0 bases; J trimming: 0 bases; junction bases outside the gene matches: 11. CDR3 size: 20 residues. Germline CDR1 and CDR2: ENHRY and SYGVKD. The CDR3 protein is CAISESPGLAGPNYQETQYF. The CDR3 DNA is TGTGCCATCAGTGAGTCCCCCGGACTAGCGGGACCCAATTACCAAGAGACCCAGTACTTC.